The clone carrying this TCR beta chain appeared a few times. This sample was included in a study of response to subunit inactivated influenza vaccine. TCRdb re-called the RT-PCR reads through MiXCR, storing one row per CDR3 protein. Of some 540,000 distinct CDR3 sequences in the sample, 20% to 25% were seen once. The V end lost 6 bases, the J end lost 5 bases, and 13 bases lay between the germline ends. There are 14 residues in the CDR3. CDR1 and CDR2 from the germline V gene are MNHEY and SVGEGT. The same specimen was also included in a second study, on T cells expressing NK-cell markers. That paper states: Researchers built TCR beta cDNA using 5'RACE template switching with UMIs.

The clonotype originates from a man aged 45-65 years who received an inactivated influenza vaccine. The sample in question was CD4+ T cells sorted from PBMCs, obtained 12 days after vaccination. The V call is TRBV6-2 or TRBV6-3, the J call TRBJ2-2, with a possible D match to TRBD1 (6 bases). The CDR3 DNA is TGTGCCAGCAGGGTGACAGGCTTGACCGGGGAGCTGTTTTTT. Amino acids: CASRVTGLTGELFF.